This T cell receptor (beta chain) was recovered during a study of cytomegalovirus exposure and HLA in healthy donors. Study at large: In an early release, HLA-typed donors contributed 75 million to 85 million unique TCR sequences. There were some 410 genotyped donors. Of these, roughly 80% fell in the genetic ancestry cluster associated with self-reported Caucasian donors.

General study results and limits: Exclusion as indistinguishable affected some V segments, including TRBV6-2 and TRBV6-3. Serostatus for CMV was the only available immune exposure information.

Germline V gene data show CDR1 as MNHNS and CDR2 as SASEGT. This CDR3 has 11 residues. V was pared by 3 bases and J by 6 bases, with 4 bases between. Primers included in the PCR were 60 Vbeta and 13 Jbeta primers. Assay: immunoSEQ multiplex PCR; the TCRdb copy retains only in-frame clones and omits some. The sample shows some 170,000 clones, around nine tenths of them seen only once. This clone was detected only once. Its antigen is undetermined. This receptor was taken from a woman aged 25-40 years in good health and CMV-seronegative. The rearrangement links TRBV6-1 to TRBJ2-3, with D uncertain. Source material: PBMCs. In DNA, the CDR3 is TGTGCCAGCAGTGAGTATGATACGCAGTATTTT. Translating it yields CASSEYDTQYF.